Here is one TCR beta chain with its context. Its antigen is not identified. This entry is derived from a study of T cell repertoires in cytomegalovirus infection. Study as a whole: Matching HLA type, along with CMV infection, was indicated by public TCR beta signatures.

TCRdb reprocessed the reads via MiXCR and lists one record per CDR3 protein. The table has about 830,000 distinct CDR3 sequences, roughly 33% seen once; the top ten hold roughly an eighth. V lost 8 bases to trimming and J lost 2 bases; unmatched junction nucleotides: 21. Germline loops: CDR1 SGHNT, CDR2 YENEEA. The CDR3 is 20 amino acids. The chain employs TRBV11-3 and TRBJ2-5; TRBD2 agrees at 12 bases. This specimen was cultured CD8+ T cells from PBMCs, taken from culture after CMV antigen stimulation. This TCR came from a human donor in good health (CMV status not recorded). Some clones in this sample may be carry-over from other donors' samples. DNA of the CDR3: TGTGCCAGCGCTAATACACTGGGTTTGGCTAGCGGGGGGGCTCAAGAGACCCAGTACTTC. Translation: CASANTLGLASGGAQETQYF.